One T cell receptor (beta chain) is described in this entry. Its antigen remains unknown. Only in-frame clones appear in the TCRdb table, and some are missing; sequencing was by immunoSEQ multiplex PCR. Of a few hundred thousand clones in the sample, 95% were seen once. In the naive CD8 group, cells lacked CD45RO and were positively selected for CCR7, so terminally differentiated effector memory CD45RA+ cells were left out. These data originate in a study of shared clonotypes between healthy human individuals. Study findings and constraints: Relative to clonotypes present in all four donors, those not shared had lower generation probabilities.

The J segment lost 5 bases and the V segment lost 8 bases, leaving 5 bases of the junction unmatched. CDR3 length equals 12 residues. Germline loops: CDR1 WNHNN, CDR2 SYGVQD (reference sequence). This clonotype was obtained from a woman in her 30s in good health. V gene TRBV10-1 combines with J gene TRBJ1-2; 7 bases are a match to TRBD1. Sequencing was carried out using naive CD8+ T cells sorted from blood. CDR3 DNA sequence: TGCGCCAGCCTAGTGACAGGGTATGGCTACACCTTC. Translating gives CASLVTGYGYTF.